The following is a T cell receptor (beta chain) sequence with its context. This receptor's antigen is unknown. No much larger clone exists at a distance of one base, and base qualities are not known. The CDR3, cysteine through phenylalanine, is 12 amino acids long. The retained sequence is limited to the CDR3, 36 bases, with the frame set at the first base. At the junction V is shortened by 5 bases and J by 4 bases, with 7 bases in between. The germline V gene supplies CDR1 KGHDR and CDR2 SFDVKD. The library was generated by the immunoSEQ multiplex PCR assay. This is the immuneACCESS table as TCRdb keeps it, with only in-frame sequences that have V and J called. A part of the clones is gone; compared with another copy, unresolved V genes explain less than half, and the rest is unexplained. Present in this sample are tens of thousands of clones, roughly nine tenths of which were seen just once. The ten largest make up around 1.6% of the sample.

The record originates from a study of control samples from healthy donors and cancer patients (dated by TCRdb to about 2020). Sequenced input: PBMCs. The source of this sequence is a man in his forties with colorectal cancer. The chain is made from TRBV24-1 and TRBJ1-2; D gene: possibly TRBD1, on 5 matching bases. The DNA sequence is given as TGTGCCACCAGTGCGGGGGGCTATGGCTACACCTTC. The translation is CATSAGGYGYTF.